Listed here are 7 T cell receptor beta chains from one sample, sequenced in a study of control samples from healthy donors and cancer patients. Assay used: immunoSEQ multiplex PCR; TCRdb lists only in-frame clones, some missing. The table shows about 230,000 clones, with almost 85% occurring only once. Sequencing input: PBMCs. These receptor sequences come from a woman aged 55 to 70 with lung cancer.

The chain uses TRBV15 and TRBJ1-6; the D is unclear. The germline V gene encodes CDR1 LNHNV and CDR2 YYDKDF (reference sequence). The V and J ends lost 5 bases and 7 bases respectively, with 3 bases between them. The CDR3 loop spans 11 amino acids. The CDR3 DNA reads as TGTGCCACCAGCTCCAATTCACCCCTCCACTTT. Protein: CATSSNSPLHF.

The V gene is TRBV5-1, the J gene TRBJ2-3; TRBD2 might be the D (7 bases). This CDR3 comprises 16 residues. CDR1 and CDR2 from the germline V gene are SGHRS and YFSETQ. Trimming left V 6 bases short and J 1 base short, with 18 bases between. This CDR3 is CASTPSGGARTDTQYF. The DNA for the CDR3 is TGCGCCAGCACCCCAAGTGGGGGGGCTCGCACAGATACGCAGTATTTT.

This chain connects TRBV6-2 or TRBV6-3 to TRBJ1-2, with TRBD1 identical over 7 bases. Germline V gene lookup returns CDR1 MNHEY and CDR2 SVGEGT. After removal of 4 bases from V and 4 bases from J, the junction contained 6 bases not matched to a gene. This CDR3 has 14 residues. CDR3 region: CASSSRTGFYGYTF. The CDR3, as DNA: TGTGCCAGCAGTTCCAGGACAGGTTTCTATGGCTACACCTTC.

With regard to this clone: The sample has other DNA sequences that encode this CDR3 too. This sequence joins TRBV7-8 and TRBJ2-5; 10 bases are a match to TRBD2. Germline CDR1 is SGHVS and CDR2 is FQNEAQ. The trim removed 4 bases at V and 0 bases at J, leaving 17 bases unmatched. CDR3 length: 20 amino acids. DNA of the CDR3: TGTGCCAGCAGCTGGGGAGGTCGGGGGGGTAGCGGGAGGTACCAAGAGACCCAGTACTTC. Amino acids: CASSWGGRGGSGRYQETQYF. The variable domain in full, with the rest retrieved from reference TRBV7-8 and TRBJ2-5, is GAGVSQSPRYKVAKRGQDVALRCDPISGHVSLFWYQQALGQGPEFLTYFQNEAQLDKSGLPSDRFFAERPEGSVSTLKIQRTQQEDSAVYLCASSWGGRGGSGRYQETQYFGPGTRLLVL.

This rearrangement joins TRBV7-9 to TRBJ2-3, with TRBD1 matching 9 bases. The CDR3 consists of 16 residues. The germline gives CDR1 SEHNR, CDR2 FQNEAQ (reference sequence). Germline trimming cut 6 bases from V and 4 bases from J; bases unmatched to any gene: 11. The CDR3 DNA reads TGTGCCAGCAGTCCCCGGGACAGGGCTATCCCAGATACGCAGTATTTT. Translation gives CASSPRDRAIPDTQYF.

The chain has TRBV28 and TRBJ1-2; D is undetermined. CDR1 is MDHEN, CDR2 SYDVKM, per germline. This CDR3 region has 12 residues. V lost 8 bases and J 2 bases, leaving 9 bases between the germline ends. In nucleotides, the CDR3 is TGTGCCAGCGTTAACCAAAACTATGGCTACACCTTC. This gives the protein CASVNQNYGYTF.

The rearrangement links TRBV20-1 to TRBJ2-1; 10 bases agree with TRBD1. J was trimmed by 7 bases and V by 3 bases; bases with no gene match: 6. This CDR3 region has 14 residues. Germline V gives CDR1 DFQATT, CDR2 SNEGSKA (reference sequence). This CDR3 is CSASRQGAWNEQFF. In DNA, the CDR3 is TGCAGTGCTAGTCGACAGGGGGCTTGGAATGAGCAGTTCTTC.